What follows is one T cell receptor (beta chain) and its context. TCRdb keeps only in-frame clones here, not all; method: immunoSEQ multiplex PCR. This table has some 300,000 clones, 87% appearing once. The CDR3 is made up of 14 amino acids. Germline lookup yields CDR1 MNHNS and CDR2 SASEGT. Trimming removed 1 base from V and 4 bases from J, with 10 bases in between. Participants, about 18 to 89 years old, spanned around 25 US areas. These data originate in a study of blood T cell repertoires in COVID-19. Study-level background: Italy, Spain and the United States were the sources of the convalescent and acute COVID-19 samples. Sources were T cells, B-cell-depleted T cells, or PBMCs; the material itself was cDNA or gDNA.

The source material was PBMCs or T cells enriched from blood (not recorded which). The V gene is TRBV6-1, the J gene TRBJ1-2; D perhaps matches TRBD1 (6 bases). This clonotype was sampled from a woman in her 30s who had recovered from COVID-19. CDR3 coding DNA: TGTGCCAGCAGTGAAGGACAGGCCCCCTATGGCTACACCTTC. Translating it yields CASSEGQAPYGYTF.